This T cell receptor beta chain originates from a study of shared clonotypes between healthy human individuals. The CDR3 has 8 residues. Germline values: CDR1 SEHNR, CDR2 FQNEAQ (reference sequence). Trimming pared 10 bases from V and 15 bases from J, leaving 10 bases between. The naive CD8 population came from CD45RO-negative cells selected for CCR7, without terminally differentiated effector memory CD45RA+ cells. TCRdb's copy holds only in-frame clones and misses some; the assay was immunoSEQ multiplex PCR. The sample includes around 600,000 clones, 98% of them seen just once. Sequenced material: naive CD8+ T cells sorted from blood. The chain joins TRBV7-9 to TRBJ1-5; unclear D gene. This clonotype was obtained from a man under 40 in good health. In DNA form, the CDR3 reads TGTGCCACGGATTCTCTGCATTTT. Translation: CATDSLHF.